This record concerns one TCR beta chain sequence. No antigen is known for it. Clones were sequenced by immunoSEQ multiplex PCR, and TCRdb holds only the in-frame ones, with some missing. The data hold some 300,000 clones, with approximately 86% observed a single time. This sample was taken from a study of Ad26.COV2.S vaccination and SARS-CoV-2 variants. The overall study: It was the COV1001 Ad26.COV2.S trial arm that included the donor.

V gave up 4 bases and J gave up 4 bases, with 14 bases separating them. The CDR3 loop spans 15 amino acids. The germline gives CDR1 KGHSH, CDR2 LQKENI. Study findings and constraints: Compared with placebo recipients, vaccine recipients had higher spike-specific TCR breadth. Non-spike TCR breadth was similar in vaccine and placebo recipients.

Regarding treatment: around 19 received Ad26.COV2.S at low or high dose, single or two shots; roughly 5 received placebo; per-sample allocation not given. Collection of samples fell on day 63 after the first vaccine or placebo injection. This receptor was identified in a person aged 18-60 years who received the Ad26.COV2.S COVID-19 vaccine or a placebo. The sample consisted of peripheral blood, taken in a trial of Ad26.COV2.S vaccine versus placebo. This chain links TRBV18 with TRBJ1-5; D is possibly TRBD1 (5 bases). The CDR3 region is CASSLRGTANQPQHF. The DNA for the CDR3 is TGTGCCAGCTCACTTCGAGGGACGGCGAATCAGCCCCAGCATTTT.